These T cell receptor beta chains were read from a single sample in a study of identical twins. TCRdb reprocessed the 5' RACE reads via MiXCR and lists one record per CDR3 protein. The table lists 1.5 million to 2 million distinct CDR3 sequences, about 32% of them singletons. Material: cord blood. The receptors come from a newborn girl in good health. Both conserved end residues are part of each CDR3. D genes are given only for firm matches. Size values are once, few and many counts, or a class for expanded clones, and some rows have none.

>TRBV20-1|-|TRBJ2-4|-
CSATAGIAKNIQYF
TGCAGTGCTACTGCAGGGATAGCCAAAAACATTCAGTACTTC
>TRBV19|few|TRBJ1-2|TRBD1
CASSIVPGGYGYTF
TGTGCCAGTAGTATAGTACCAGGGGGCTATGGCTACACCTTC
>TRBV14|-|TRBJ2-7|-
CASSLTGRLYSYEQYF
TGTGCCAGCAGCTTGACAGGGAGGCTATATTCCTACGAGCAGTACTTC
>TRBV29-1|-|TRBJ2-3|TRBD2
CSCWGRESTDTQYF
TGCAGCTGCTGGGGGAGGGAAAGCACAGATACGCAGTATTTT
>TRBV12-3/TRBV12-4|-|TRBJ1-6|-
CASSFGRANNSPLHF
TGTGCCAGCAGTTTCGGCAGAGCAAACAATTCACCCCTCCACTTT
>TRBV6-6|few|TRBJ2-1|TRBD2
CASSRSPSSGGRYNEQFF
TGTGCCAGCAGCCGGTCTCCCTCCAGCGGGGGGCGCTACAATGAGCAGTTCTTC
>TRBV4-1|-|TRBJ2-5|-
CASSQSPILETQYF
TGCGCCAGCAGCCAGAGTCCTATTCTGGAGACCCAGTACTTC
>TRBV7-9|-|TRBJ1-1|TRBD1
CAVGTGVGSRGDTEAFF
TGTGCTGTTGGAACAGGGGTGGGGTCCAGAGGGGACACTGAAGCTTTCTTT
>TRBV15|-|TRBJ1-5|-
CATSRDRTYSNQPQHF
TGTGCCACCAGCAGAGATCGGACATATAGCAATCAGCCCCAGCATTTT
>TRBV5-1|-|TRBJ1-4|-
CASSYGGRSEKLFF
TGCGCCAGCAGCTACGGGGGCCGGAGTGAAAAACTGTTTTTT
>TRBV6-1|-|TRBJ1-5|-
CASRFHRESQPQHF
TGTGCCAGCAGGTTCCACAGGGAGTCCCAGCCCCAGCATTTT
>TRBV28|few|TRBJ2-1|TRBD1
CASNRGRRPYNEQFF
TGTGCCAGTAACAGGGGGCGCCGACCCTACAATGAGCAGTTCTTC
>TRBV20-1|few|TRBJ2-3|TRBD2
CSARVREGLGDTQYF
TGCAGTGCTAGAGTGCGGGAGGGCCTCGGAGATACGCAGTATTTT
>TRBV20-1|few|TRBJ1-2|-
CSARFSGSPTGGYTF
TGCAGTGCTAGATTCTCCGGATCTCCCACCGGCGGCTACACCTTC
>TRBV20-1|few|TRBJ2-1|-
CSASEPLGVYNEQFF
TGCAGTGCTAGTGAACCCCTTGGGGTCTACAATGAGCAGTTCTTC
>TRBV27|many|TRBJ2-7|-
CASSLVGRRSYEQYF
TGTGCCAGCAGTTTAGTGGGCCGGAGAAGCTACGAGCAGTACTTC
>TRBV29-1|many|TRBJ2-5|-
CSVGTASQETQYF
TGCAGCGTTGGGACAGCGTCGCAAGAGACCCAGTACTTC
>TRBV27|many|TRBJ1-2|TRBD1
CASSTGVYGYTF
TGTGCCAGCAGTACAGGGGTCTATGGCTACACCTTC
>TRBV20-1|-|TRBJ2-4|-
CSSGSGRNIQYF
TGCAGTTCTGGGAGCGGTCGAAACATTCAGTACTTC
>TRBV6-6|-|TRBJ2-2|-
CASRDGPITGELFF
TGTGCCAGCAGAGACGGACCGATCACCGGGGAGCTGTTTTTT
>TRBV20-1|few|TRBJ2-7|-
CSARMASGSYEQYF
TGCAGTGCTAGAATGGCTAGTGGGTCTTACGAGCAGTACTTC
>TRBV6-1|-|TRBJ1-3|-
CASSETPSGNTIYF
TGTGCCAGCAGTGAAACTCCCTCTGGAAACACCATATATTTT
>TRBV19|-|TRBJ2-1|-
CASTRAGGYNEQFF
TGTGCCAGTACACGGGCAGGAGGTTACAATGAGCAGTTCTTC
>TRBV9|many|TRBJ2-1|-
CASSVAGESYNEQFF
TGTGCCAGCAGCGTAGCGGGGGAATCCTACAATGAGCAGTTCTTC
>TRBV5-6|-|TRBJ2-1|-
CASSLPDSREVHEQFF
TGTGCCAGCAGCTTGCCCGACAGTCGTGAGGTTCATGAGCAGTTCTTC
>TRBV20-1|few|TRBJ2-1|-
CSASDLSYKQFF
TGCAGTGCTAGCGACCTTAGTTATAAGCAGTTCTTC
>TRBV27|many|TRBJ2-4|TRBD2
CASSISGNIQYF
TGTGCCAGCAGTATTAGCGGGAACATTCAGTACTTC
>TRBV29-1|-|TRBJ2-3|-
CSVEDPSLIVRWVADTQYF
TGCAGCGTTGAAGATCCGTCCCTCATAGTCAGATGGGTCGCAGATACGCAGTATTTT
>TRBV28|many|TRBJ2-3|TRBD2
CASSLAASLAGGPDTQYF
TGTGCCAGCAGTTTGGCAGCCTCACTAGCGGGAGGGCCCGATACGCAGTATTTT
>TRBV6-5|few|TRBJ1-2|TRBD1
CASRYRGLKEGYTF
TGTGCCAGCAGGTACAGGGGGCTAAAGGAGGGCTACACCTTC
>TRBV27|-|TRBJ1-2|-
CASAAVTGYGYTF
TGTGCCAGCGCCGCCGTCACAGGGTATGGCTACACCTTC
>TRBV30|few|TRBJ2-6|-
CAWSVGAGANVLTF
TGTGCCTGGAGTGTTGGAGCTGGGGCCAACGTCCTGACTTTC
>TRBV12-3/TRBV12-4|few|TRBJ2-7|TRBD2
CASSFRRGLADSYEQYF
TGTGCCAGCAGTTTCAGGCGGGGACTAGCGGACTCCTACGAGCAGTACTTC
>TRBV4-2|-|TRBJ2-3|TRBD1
CASSQDPYSGTGRAKDTQYF
TGTGCCAGCAGCCAAGATCCTTACTCCGGGACAGGGCGAGCAAAAGATACGCAGTATTTT
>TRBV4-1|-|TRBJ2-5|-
CAGSLVPGQETQYF
TGCGCCGGCAGCCTCGTCCCCGGTCAAGAGACCCAGTACTTC
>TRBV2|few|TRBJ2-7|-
CASSETERPYNEQYF
TGTGCCAGCAGTGAAACGGAGCGCCCGTACAATGAGCAGTACTTC
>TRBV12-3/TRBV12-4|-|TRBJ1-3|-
CASARGESGNTIYF
TGTGCCAGCGCCCGGGGGGAGAGTGGAAACACCATATATTTT
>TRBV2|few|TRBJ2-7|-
CASSIQDTLYEQYF
TGTGCCAGCAGTATACAGGACACCTTATACGAGCAGTACTTC
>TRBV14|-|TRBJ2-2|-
CASSRRLKGNTGELFF
TGTGCCAGCAGCCGTCGACTAAAGGGGAACACCGGGGAGCTGTTTTTT
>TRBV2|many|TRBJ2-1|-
CASKIQNEQFF
TGTGCCAGCAAGATCCAAAATGAGCAGTTCTTC
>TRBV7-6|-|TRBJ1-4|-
CASSKFLPGGAGNEKLFF
TGTGCCAGCAGCAAATTCCTTCCCGGGGGCGCCGGTAATGAAAAACTGTTTTTT